This T cell receptor beta chain was recorded in a study of blood T cell repertoires in COVID-19. Study-wide background: COVID-19 samples collected from the United States, Italy and Spain covered acute and convalescent phases. T cells, B-cell-depleted T cells, or PBMCs provided the cDNA or gDNA that served as material.

The CDR3 is 14 residues long. With V trimmed by 6 bases and J by 2 bases, 6 bases remained unmatched. CDR1 is MNHEY and CDR2 is SMNVEV in the germline V gene (reference sequence). In the original processing: Reference gene primer amplification in the assay estimated nucleated cell counts. TCRdb's copy holds only in-frame clones and misses some; the assay was immunoSEQ multiplex PCR. The DNA was the basis for D and trimming; V, J and clone size are from that table. The sample lists roughly 160,000 clones; approximately 90% were seen once. This clonotype was sampled from a man between 50 and 59 years old who had recovered from COVID-19. The sequencing sample was made of peripheral blood. This chain connects TRBV27 to TRBJ2-7; TRBD1 matches 8 bases. CDR3 in amino acids: CASRLQGVPYEQYF. The CDR3, as DNA: TGTGCCAGCAGACTACAGGGGGTTCCCTACGAGCAGTACTTC.